Included here is one T cell receptor (beta chain) sequence, with context. This CDR3 is built from 15 residues. V lost 5 bases to trimming and J lost 7 bases; unmatched junction nucleotides: 11. Germline V gives CDR1 SEHNR, CDR2 FQNEAQ (reference sequence). Source study methods: It was from reference gene primer amplification that nucleated cell counts were estimated. Repertoires were generated with immunoSEQ multiplex PCR, while TCRdb's copy carries only in-frame clones and drops some. V, J and clone size are those of that table, while D and trimming were read from the DNA. The sample holds about 300,000 clones; 87% are singletons and the top ten take roughly 2.1%. The sample belongs to a study of blood T cell repertoires in COVID-19. In the study overall: Material from acute and convalescent COVID-19 was sourced from the United States, Italy and Spain. PBMCs, B-cell-depleted T cells, or T cells provided the cDNA or gDNA that made up the material.

The chain links TRBV7-9 to TRBJ2-7; 10 nucleotides match TRBD2. This clonotype was sampled from a man aged 18-30 years with active or convalescent COVID-19. Sequenced material: peripheral blood. The CDR3, as DNA: TGTGCCAGCAGCCTGAGCCCTAGCGGGAGTTTTGAGCAGTACTTC. Translation gives CASSLSPSGSFEQYF.